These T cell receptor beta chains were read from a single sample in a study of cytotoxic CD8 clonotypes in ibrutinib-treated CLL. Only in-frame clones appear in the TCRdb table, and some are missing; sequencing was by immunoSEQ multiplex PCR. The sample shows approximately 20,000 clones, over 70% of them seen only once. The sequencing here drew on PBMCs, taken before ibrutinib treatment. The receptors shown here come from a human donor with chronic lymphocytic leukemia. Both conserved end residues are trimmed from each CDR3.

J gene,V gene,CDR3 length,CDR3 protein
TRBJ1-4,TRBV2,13,ASSEQVQSGEKLF
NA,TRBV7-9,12,ASSPWGLSHEQY
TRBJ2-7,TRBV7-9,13,ASSLGGGAVYEQY
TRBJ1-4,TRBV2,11,ASRNRGAEKLF
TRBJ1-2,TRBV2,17,ASSDFSLWTGKNNYGYT
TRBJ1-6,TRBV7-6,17,ASSSSFFPIKGEESPLH
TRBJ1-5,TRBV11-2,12,ASSFQGANQPQH
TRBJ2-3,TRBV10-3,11,AMGRGGTDTQY
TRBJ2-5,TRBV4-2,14,ASSQVDGGEQETQY
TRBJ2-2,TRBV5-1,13,ASSLGRANTGELF
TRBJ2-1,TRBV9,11,ASSRTALNEQF
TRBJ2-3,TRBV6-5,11,ASSYTETDTQY
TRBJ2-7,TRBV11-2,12,ASSLDGGDYEQY
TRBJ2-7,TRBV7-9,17,ASSSTPLSNRGAHYEQY
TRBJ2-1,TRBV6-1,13,ASSVRTSGRNEQF
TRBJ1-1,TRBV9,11,ASSVDGDTEAF
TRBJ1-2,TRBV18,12,ASSPRGQGEGYT
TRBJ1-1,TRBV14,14,ASSQDRTPRTDEAF
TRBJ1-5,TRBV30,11,AWSRQGEQPQH
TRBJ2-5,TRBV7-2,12,ASSIGGGQETQY